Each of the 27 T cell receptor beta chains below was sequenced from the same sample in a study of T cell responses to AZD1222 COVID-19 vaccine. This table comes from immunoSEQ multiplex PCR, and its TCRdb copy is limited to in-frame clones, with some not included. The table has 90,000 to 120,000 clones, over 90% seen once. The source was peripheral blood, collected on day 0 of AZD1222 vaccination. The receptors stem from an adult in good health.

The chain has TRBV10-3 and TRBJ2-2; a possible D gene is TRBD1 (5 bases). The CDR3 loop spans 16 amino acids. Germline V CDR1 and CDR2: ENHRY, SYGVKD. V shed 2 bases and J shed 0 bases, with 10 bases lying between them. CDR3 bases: TGTGCCATCAGTGAGCGTAGGGGCGCGAACACCGGGGAGCTGTTTTTT. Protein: CAISERRGANTGELFF.

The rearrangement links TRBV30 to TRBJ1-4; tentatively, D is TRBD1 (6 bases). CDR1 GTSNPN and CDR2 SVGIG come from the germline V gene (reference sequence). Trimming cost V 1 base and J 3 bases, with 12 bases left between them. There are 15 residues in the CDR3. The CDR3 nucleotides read TGTGCCTGGAGTGAGACGGGGGCGGCTAATGAAAAACTGTTTTTT. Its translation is CAWSETGAANEKLFF.

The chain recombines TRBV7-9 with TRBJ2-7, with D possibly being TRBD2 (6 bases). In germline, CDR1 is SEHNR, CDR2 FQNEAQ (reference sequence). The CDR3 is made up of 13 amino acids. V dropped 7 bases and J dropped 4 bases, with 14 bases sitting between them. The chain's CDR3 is CASIGGETYEQYF. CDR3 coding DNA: TGTGCCAGCATCGGGGGAGAGACATACGAGCAGTACTTC.

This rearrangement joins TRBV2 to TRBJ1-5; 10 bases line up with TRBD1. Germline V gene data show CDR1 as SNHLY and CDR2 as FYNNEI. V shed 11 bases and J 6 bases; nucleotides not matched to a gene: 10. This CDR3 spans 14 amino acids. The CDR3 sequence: CAGSGTGVGQPQHF. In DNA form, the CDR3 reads TGTGCCGGTTCCGGGACAGGGGTGGGTCAGCCCCAGCATTTT.

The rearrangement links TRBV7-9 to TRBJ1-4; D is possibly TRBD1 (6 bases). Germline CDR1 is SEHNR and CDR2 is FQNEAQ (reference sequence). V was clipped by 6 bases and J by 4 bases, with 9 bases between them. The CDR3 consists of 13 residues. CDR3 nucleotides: TGTGCCAGCAGTGACAGGATTAATGAAAAACTGTTTTTT. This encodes CASSDRINEKLFF.

The CDR3 region is CASSLAHTGELFF. For the CDR3, the DNA is TGTGCCAGCAGCCTAGCGCACACCGGGGAGCTGTTTTTT. The chain carries TRBV2 and TRBJ2-2; possible D gene TRBD2, 6 bases. CDR1 and CDR2 from the germline V gene are SNHLY and FYNNEI. The CDR3 runs to 13 residues. The V gene lost 6 bases and the J gene lost 3 bases, with 8 bases spanning the gap.

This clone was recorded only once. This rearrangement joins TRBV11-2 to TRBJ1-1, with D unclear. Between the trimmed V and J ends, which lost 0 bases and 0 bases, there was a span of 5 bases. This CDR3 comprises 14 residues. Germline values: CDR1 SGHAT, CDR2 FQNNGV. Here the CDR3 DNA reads TGTGCCAGCAGCTTAGATAGTTTGAACACTGAAGCTTTCTTT. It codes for CASSLDSLNTEAFF.

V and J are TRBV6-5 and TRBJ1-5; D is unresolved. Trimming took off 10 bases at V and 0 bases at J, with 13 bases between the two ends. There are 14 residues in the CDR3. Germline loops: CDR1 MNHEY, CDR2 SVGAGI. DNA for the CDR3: TGTGCCAATCCGAACGGGTATAGCAATCAGCCCCAGCATTTT. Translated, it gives CANPNGYSNQPQHF.

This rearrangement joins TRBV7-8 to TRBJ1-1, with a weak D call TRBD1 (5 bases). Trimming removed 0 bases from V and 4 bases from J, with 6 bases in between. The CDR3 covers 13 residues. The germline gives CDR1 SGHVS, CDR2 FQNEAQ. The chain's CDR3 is CASSLAGATEAFF. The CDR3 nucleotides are TGTGCCAGCAGCTTAGCTGGGGCCACTGAAGCTTTCTTT. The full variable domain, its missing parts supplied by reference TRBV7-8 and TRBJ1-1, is GAGVSQSPRYKVAKRGQDVALRCDPISGHVSLFWYQQALGQGPEFLTYFQNEAQLDKSGLPSDRFFAERPEGSVSTLKIQRTQQEDSAVYLCASSLAGATEAFFGQGTRLTVV.

The CDR3 region is CASSIVGGVGETQYF. The CDR3 DNA follows: TGTGCCAGTAGTATAGTTGGGGGTGTGGGAGAGACCCAGTACTTC. The V call is TRBV19, the J call TRBJ2-5; D is tentatively TRBD1 or TRBD2 (5 bases each). This CDR3 is built from 15 residues. Germline CDR1 is LNHDA and CDR2 is SQIVND (reference sequence). The V end was cut by 1 base, the J end by 4 bases, with 13 bases between.

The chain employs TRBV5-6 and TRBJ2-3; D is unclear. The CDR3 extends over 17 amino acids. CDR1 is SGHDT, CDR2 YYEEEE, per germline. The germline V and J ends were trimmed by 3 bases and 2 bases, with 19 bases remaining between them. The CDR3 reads CASSSRWDESPTDTQYF. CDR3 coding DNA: TGTGCCAGCAGCTCCAGGTGGGATGAATCCCCCACAGATACGCAGTATTTT.

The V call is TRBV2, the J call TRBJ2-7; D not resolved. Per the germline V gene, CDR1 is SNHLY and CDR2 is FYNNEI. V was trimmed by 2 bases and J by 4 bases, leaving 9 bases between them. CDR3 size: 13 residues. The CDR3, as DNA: TGTGCCAGCAGTGAATGGTACTCGTACGAGCAGTACTTC. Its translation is CASSEWYSYEQYF.

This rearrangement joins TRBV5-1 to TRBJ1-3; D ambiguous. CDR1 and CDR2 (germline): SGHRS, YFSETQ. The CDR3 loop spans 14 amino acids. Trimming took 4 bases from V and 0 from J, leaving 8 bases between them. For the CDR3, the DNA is TGCGCCAGCAGCACCACACGCTCTGGAAACACCATATATTTT. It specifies CASSTTRSGNTIYF.

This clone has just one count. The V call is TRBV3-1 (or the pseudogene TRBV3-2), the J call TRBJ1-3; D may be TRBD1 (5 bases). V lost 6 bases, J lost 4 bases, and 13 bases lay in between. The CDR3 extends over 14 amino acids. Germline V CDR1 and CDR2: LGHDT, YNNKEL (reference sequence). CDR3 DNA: TGTGCCAGCAGTCTGGACACGCAGGGAAACACCATATATTTT. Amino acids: CASSLDTQGNTIYF.

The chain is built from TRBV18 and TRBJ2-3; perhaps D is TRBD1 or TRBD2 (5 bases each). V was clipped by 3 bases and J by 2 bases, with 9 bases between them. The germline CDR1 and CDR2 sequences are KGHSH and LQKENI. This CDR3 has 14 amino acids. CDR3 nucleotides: TGTGCCAGCTCACCTGGGACCCACACAGATACGCAGTATTTT. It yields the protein CASSPGTHTDTQYF.

The CDR3 here is CASTHRGATTEAFF. For the CDR3, the DNA is TGTGCCAGTACTCACCGGGGGGCGACCACTGAAGCTTTCTTT. The chain is built from TRBV19 and TRBJ1-1; TRBD1 might be the D (6 bases). The CDR3 length is 14 residues. Per the germline V gene, CDR1 is LNHDA and CDR2 is SQIVND (reference sequence). The V end was cut by 7 bases, the J end by 4 bases, with 16 bases between. Complete variable domain (other parts from reference TRBV19 and TRBJ1-1): DGGITQSPKYLFRKEGQNVTLSCEQNLNHDAMYWYRQDPGQGLRLIYYSQIVNDFQKGDIAEGYSVSREKKESFPLTVTSAQKNPTAFYLCASTHRGATTEAFFGQGTRLTVV.

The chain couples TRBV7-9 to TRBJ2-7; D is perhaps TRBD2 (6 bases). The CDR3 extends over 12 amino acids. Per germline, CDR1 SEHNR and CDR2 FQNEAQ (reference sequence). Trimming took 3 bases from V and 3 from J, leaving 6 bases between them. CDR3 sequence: CASSLRDYEQYF. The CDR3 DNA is TGTGCCAGCAGCTTGCGGGACTACGAGCAGTACTTC.

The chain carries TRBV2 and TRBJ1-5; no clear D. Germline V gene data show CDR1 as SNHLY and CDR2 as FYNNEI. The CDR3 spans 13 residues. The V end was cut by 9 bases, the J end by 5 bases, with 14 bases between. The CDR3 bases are TGTGCCAGTACGGGCTGGTGGGATCAGCCCCAGCATTTT. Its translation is CASTGWWDQPQHF.

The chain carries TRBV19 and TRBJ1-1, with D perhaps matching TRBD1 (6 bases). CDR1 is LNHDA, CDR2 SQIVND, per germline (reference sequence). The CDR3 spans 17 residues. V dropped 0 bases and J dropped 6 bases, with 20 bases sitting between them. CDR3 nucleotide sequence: TGTGCCAGTAGTATAGATCACGGGGCAGGGGTGTACGCTGAAGCTTTCTTT. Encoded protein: CASSIDHGAGVYAEAFF. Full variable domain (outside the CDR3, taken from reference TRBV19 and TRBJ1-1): DGGITQSPKYLFRKEGQNVTLSCEQNLNHDAMYWYRQDPGQGLRLIYYSQIVNDFQKGDIAEGYSVSREKKESFPLTVTSAQKNPTAFYLCASSIDHGAGVYAEAFFGQGTRLTVV.

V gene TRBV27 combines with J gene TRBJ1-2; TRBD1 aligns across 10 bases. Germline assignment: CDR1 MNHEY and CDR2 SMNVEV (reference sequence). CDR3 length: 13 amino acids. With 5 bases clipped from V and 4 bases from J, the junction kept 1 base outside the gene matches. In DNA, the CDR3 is TGTGCCAGCAGTGGGACAGGGGCCTATGGCTACACCTTC. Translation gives CASSGTGAYGYTF.

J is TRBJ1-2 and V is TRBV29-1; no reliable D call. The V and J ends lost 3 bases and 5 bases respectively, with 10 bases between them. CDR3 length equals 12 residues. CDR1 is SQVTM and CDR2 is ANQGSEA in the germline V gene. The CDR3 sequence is CSVDVGDYGYTF. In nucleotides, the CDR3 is TGCAGCGTTGACGTCGGGGATTATGGCTACACCTTC.

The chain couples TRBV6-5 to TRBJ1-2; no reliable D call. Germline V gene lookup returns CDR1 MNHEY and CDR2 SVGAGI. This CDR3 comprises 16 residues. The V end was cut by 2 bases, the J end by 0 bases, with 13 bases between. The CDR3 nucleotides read TGTGCCAGCAGTTACGGGCCGGGGAGACCTAACTATGGCTACACCTTC. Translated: CASSYGPGRPNYGYTF.

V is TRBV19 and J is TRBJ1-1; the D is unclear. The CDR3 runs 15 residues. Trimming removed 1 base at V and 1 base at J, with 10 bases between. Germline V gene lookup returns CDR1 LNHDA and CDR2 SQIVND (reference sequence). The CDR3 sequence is CASSIVRETNTEAFF. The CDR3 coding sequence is TGTGCCAGTAGTATAGTTCGAGAGACGAACACTGAAGCTTTCTTT.

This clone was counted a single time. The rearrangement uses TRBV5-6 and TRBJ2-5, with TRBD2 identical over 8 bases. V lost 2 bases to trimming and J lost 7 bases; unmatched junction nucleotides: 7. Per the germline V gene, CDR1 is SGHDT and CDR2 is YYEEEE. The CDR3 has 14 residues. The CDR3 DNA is TGTGCCAGCAGCTTAAGCGGGAGACGGGCGACCCAGTACTTC. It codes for CASSLSGRRATQYF.

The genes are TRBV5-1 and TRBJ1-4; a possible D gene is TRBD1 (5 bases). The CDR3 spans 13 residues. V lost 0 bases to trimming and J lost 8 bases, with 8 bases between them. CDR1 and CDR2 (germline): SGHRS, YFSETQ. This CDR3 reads CASSLGTKEKLFF. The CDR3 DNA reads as TGCGCCAGCAGCTTGGGGACAAAAGAAAAACTGTTTTTT.

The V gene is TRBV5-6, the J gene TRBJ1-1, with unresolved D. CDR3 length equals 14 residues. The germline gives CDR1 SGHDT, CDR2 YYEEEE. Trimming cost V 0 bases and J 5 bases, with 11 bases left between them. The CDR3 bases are TGTGCCAGCAGCTTGGTCGGGTCGGAGACTGAAGCTTTCTTT. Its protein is CASSLVGSETEAFF.

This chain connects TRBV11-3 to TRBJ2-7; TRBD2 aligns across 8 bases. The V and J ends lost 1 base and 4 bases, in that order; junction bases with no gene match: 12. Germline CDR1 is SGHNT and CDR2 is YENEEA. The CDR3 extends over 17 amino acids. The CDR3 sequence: CASSLGTTGTSHYEQYF. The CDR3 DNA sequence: TGTGCCAGCAGCTTAGGTACCACCGGGACTAGTCATTACGAGCAGTACTTC.